This T cell receptor (beta chain) derives from a study of T-cell memory formation after mild COVID-19. Study-wide context: For the most part, TCR clusters were specific to one donor.

TCRdb fed the 5' RACE reads into MiXCR, producing one record per CDR3 protein. Seen here are hundreds of thousands of distinct CDR3 sequences, roughly 20% observed once, and the top ten hold about 12%. This CDR3 has 20 amino acids. Germline loops: CDR1 SQVTM, CDR2 ANQGSEA. V shed 0 bases and J shed 0 bases, with 24 bases lying between them. Findings of the study overall: Contracting CD4+ clones sat mainly in CM and EM; CD8+ in EMRA. Within pre-infection memory, some responding clones were found, suggesting cross-reactive memory joined.

This clonotype was seen more than once but under ten times. Its antigen is undetermined. The chain carries TRBV29-1 and TRBJ2-4, with D maybe TRBD1 (6 bases). The TCR was taken from an adult woman who had mild COVID-19 (a few samples of this study predate the infection). Cell type and time point are not known. The source material was PBMCs or a T cell subset sorted from them (not recorded which). The CDR3 region is CSVEEWSVAPRGLAKNIQYF. CDR3 nucleotide sequence: TGCAGCGTTGAAGAATGGAGCGTTGCACCCAGGGGATTAGCCAAAAACATTCAGTACTTC.